These T cell receptor beta chains were read from a single sample in a study of post-analysis software for immune sequencing data. In TCRdb, the PCR reads were re-called with MiXCR into one record per CDR3 protein. Altogether around 770,000 distinct CDR3 sequences are present, roughly 46% being singletons, with the ten largest covering roughly 4.5%. Sequencing was done on a sample of blood. The origin of the receptors is a girl aged 5 to 17 with multiple sclerosis. Each CDR3 is given with its conserved first and last residue. The D gene is left open where the match is weak. Expanded clones get a size class; other rows say once, few or many, or leave the size out.

D: -
V: TRBV7-8
J: TRBJ2-1
size: -
CDR3: CASSLRTPRRQFF
DNA: TGTGCCAGCAGCTTAAGGACGCCACGTCGTCAGTTCTTC

D: -
V: TRBV7-9
J: TRBJ2-7
size: -
CDR3: CASSASGSETYEQYF
DNA: TGTGCCAGCAGCGCCTCCGGGTCGGAAACATACGAGCAGTACTTC

D: -
V: TRBV27
J: TRBJ1-5
size: -
CDR3: CASRGRGAGYSNQPQHF
DNA: TGTGCCAGCAGGGGCCGCGGAGCGGGTTATAGCAATCAGCCCCAGCATTTT

D: -
V: TRBV15
J: TRBJ2-3
size: -
CDR3: CATSGTRLDTQYF
DNA: TGTGCCACCAGCGGAACTAGGTTAGATACGCAGTATTTT

D: -
V: TRBV6-1
J: TRBJ2-4
size: few
CDR3: CASSDLGLAKNIQYF
DNA: TGTGCCAGCAGTGATCTCGGTTTAGCCAAAAACATTCAGTACTTC

D: -
V: TRBV15
J: TRBJ2-5
size: few
CDR3: CATSRPDGGGETQYF
DNA: TGTGCCACCAGCAGACCAGACGGGGGTGGGGAGACCCAGTACTTC

D: -
V: TRBV18
J: TRBJ2-5
size: few
CDR3: CASSPREMGETQYF
DNA: TGTGCCAGCTCACCACGGGAGATGGGGGAGACCCAGTACTTC

D: TRBD1
V: TRBV7-6
J: TRBJ2-5
size: few
CDR3: CASSSSRDRWGEQYF
DNA: TGTGCCAGCAGCTCTAGCCGGGACAGGTGGGGTGAGCAGTACTTC

D: -
V: TRBV6-2/TRBV6-3
J: TRBJ2-1
size: few
CDR3: CASSYSPYTDEQFF
DNA: TGTGCCAGCAGTTACTCGCCCTATACGGATGAGCAGTTCTTC

D: -
V: TRBV20-1
J: TRBJ2-7
size: -
CDR3: CSAMRAGFDEQYF
DNA: TGCAGTGCTATGAGGGCGGGGTTTGACGAGCAGTACTTC

D: TRBD2
V: TRBV6-2/TRBV6-3
J: TRBJ2-1
size: -
CDR3: CASSYIGLAGPLSSYNEQFF
DNA: TGTGCCAGCAGTTACATTGGGCTAGCGGGACCCCTCAGCTCCTACAATGAGCAGTTCTTC

D: -
V: TRBV29-1
J: TRBJ1-1
size: -
CDR3: CSLERGSEAFF
DNA: TGCAGCCTAGAACGTGGCTCTGAAGCTTTCTTT

D: TRBD1
V: TRBV6-5
J: TRBJ2-1
size: -
CDR3: CASSATGFNEQFF
DNA: TGTGCCAGCAGTGCGACAGGGTTCAATGAGCAGTTCTTC

D: -
V: TRBV24-1
J: TRBJ2-3
size: -
CDR3: CATSDSGIPTDTQYF
DNA: TGTGCCACCAGTGACTCCGGGATACCCACAGATACGCAGTATTTT

D: TRBD2
V: TRBV28
J: TRBJ2-3
size: few
CDR3: CASRKTSGRKDTQYF
DNA: TGTGCCAGCAGAAAGACTAGCGGGAGAAAAGATACGCAGTATTTT

D: TRBD2
V: TRBV13
J: TRBJ2-7
size: -
CDR3: CASSSRGGAPNEQYF
DNA: TGTGCCAGCAGCTCCCGGGGGGGCGCACCCAACGAGCAGTACTTC

D: -
V: TRBV7-2
J: TRBJ2-1
size: -
CDR3: CASSLGGTPRDDEQFF
DNA: TGTGCCAGCAGCTTAGGCGGGACCCCGAGGGACGATGAGCAGTTCTTC

D: -
V: TRBV6-5
J: TRBJ1-1
size: few
CDR3: CASSYIPNTEAFF
DNA: TGTGCCAGCAGTTACATTCCGAACACTGAAGCTTTCTTT

D: -
V: TRBV7-9
J: TRBJ2-3
size: -
CDR3: CASSHRTFPNTQYF
DNA: TGTGCCAGCAGCCACCGGACTTTTCCCAATACGCAGTATTTT

D: -
V: TRBV4-1
J: TRBJ1-4
size: -
CDR3: CASSQGDIATNEKLFF
DNA: TGCGCCAGCAGCCAGGGGGACATTGCAACTAATGAAAAACTGTTTTTT

D: TRBD2
V: TRBV7-2
J: TRBJ2-7
size: -
CDR3: CASSLQGPSGILYEQYF
DNA: TGTGCCAGCAGCTTACAGGGGCCTAGCGGGATCCTTTACGAGCAATACTTC

D: TRBD1
V: TRBV11-2
J: TRBJ2-1
size: few
CDR3: CASSLDLSWGQGSYNEQFF
DNA: TGTGCCAGCAGCTTAGATCTTAGTTGGGGACAGGGATCCTACAATGAGCAGTTCTTC